This T cell receptor (beta chain) was retrieved from a study of early T cells in non-severe SARS-CoV-2 infection. Study information: Sequencing was performed on bulk RNA from unsorted whole blood, leaving chains unpaired. Overall study findings and caveats: Sequences matched to VDJdb favored anti-spike CD8 responses, while private and CD4 specificities were missed.

Unique molecular identifiers were attached to individual cDNA molecules. TCRdb re-called the 5' RACE reads through MiXCR, storing one row per CDR3 protein. The table records about 120,000 distinct CDR3 sequences, roughly 12% of them present only once. This clonotype was seen more than once but under ten times. What it binds is unknown. This CDR3 contains 14 residues. V lost 6 bases and J 4 bases, leaving 12 bases between the germline ends. Germline V gives CDR1 MDHEN, CDR2 SYDVKM. The sequence was obtained from an adult who was a healthcare worker with PCR-confirmed SARS-CoV-2 infection or an uninfected control (not recorded which). The rearrangement uses TRBV28 and TRBJ2-2; D perhaps matches TRBD2 (5 bases). Sequencing used whole blood, obtained at baseline. CDR3 residues: CASSPFGVTGELFF. The CDR3 DNA reads as TGTGCCAGCAGCCCCTTCGGGGTCACCGGGGAGCTGTTTTTT.